The clone carrying this T cell receptor beta chain was picked up a small number of times. What it binds is unknown. The CDR3 consists of 15 residues. CDR1 and CDR2 from the germline V gene are SEHNR and FQNEAQ (reference sequence). V lost 2 bases and J lost 0, with 9 bases in between. The sample comes from a study of regulatory T cells in long-lasting Graves disease. The time point denotes: newly diagnosed GD, antithyroid drugs for less than 3 months. Following extraction of RNA from PBMCs, that RNA was used to make the TCR library. To make TCR beta libraries, researchers used iRepertoire HTBI primers and Arm-PCR of CDR3 regions. Using its own MiXCR run on the multiplex PCR reads, TCRdb lists one record per CDR3 protein. The table records around 250,000 distinct CDR3 sequences, about 17% of them present only once. Overall study findings and caveats: Newly diagnosed patients shared about a thousand public clonotypes; persistent patients shared about 2,500.

These data also formed part of another study, on T cells in Graves' hyperthyroidism and ophthalmopathy.

The sequenced sample was peripheral blood mononuclear cells (PBMCs), obtained at new diagnosis, from a patient treated with antithyroid drugs. The rearrangement uses TRBV7-9 and TRBJ2-3; maybe TRBD1 (5 bases). This TCR was recovered from a woman in her thirties with Graves disease. The DNA for the CDR3 is TGTGCCAGCAGCTTACTTAGGGGCAGCACAGATACGCAGTATTTT. Its protein product is CASSLLRGSTDTQYF.